The source of this T cell receptor (beta chain) is a study of control samples from healthy donors and cancer patients. This clone was detected once. Produced via immunoSEQ multiplex PCR; TCRdb's table is partial and in-frame only. The profile shows about 120,000 clones, 85% to 90% of them singletons. The CDR3 spans 15 residues. Germline loops: CDR1 SGHNT, CDR2 YYREEE (reference sequence). Trimming took off 4 bases at V and 6 bases at J, with 17 bases between the two ends. V is TRBV5-4 and J is TRBJ2-1; D might be TRBD1 or TRBD2, each matching 5 bases. Sequenced sample: PBMCs. The receptor was isolated from a woman aged 45-65 years with colorectal cancer. CDR3 bases: TGTGCCAGCAGCATCGGGACCGATCAACGCAATGAGCAGTTCTTC. This translates into CASSIGTDQRNEQFF.